The 26 T cell receptor beta chains listed next were all sequenced from one sample in a study of T cells after posttransplantation cyclophosphamide. A marrow graft followed busulfan-fludarabine conditioning, with cyclophosphamide on days +3 and +4. Clones were read by immunoSEQ multiplex PCR, and TCRdb kept only the in-frame ones, dropping some. The profile shows about 6,400 clones, roughly four fifths of them singletons. Sequencing used PBMCs, obtained roughly 45 months after allogeneic stem cell transplant with posttransplant cyclophosphamide. All receptors come from a young adult male patient who received an allogeneic stem cell transplant from a related donor, was CMV-positive, and had acute GVHD only. Some of the T cells might come from the graft donor.

This clone occurred once. J is TRBJ1-2 and V is TRBV30, with 9 bases that match TRBD1. Trimming took 2 bases from V and 9 from J; bases not matched to a gene: 13. The germline V gene has CDR1 GTSNPN and CDR2 SVGIG (reference sequence). The CDR3 runs 15 residues. DNA for the CDR3: TGTGCCTGGAGTCCCCCCGCACAGGGGGCGCAACGCTACACCTTC. Its translation is CAWSPPAQGAQRYTF. Supplemented by reference TRBV30 and TRBJ1-2, the full variable domain reads SQTIHQWPATLVQPVGSPLSLECTVEGTSNPNLYWYRQAAGRGLQLLFYSVGIGQISSEVPQNLSASRPQDRQFILSSKKLLLSDSGFYLCAWSPPAQGAQRYTFGSGTRLTVV.

This clone was counted a few times. This chain's CDR3 is CASSLGSGGNTIYF. The CDR3 DNA is TGTGCCAGCAGTTTGGGTTCAGGGGGAAACACCATATATTTT. The rearrangement joins TRBV28 to TRBJ1-3, with D possibly TRBD1 on 5 matching bases. Germline-derived CDR1 and CDR2 are MDHEN and SYDVKM. This CDR3 contains 14 residues. Trimming removed 3 bases from V and 4 bases from J, with 10 bases in between.

As DNA, the CDR3 is TGTGCCAGCAGCTTGGCGGGGGACAGGGCTTATAGCAATCAGCCCCAGCATTTT. Its protein is CASSLAGDRAYSNQPQHF. The chain combines TRBV5-6 with TRBJ1-5; 9 positions agree with TRBD1. V dropped 0 bases and J dropped 0; count of bases not matched to a gene: 7. This CDR3 has 18 amino acids. Germline-derived CDR1 and CDR2 are SGHDT and YYEEEE.

The rearrangement uses TRBV7-2 and TRBJ1-4; 8 bases are shared with TRBD1. There are 14 residues in the CDR3. In germline, CDR1 is SGHTA, CDR2 FQGNSA. The V segment lost 5 bases and the J segment 6 bases; nucleotides outside the gene matches: 5. CDR3 sequence: CASSRTGNYEKLFF. The DNA for the CDR3 is TGTGCCAGCAGCCGGACAGGGAATTATGAAAAACTGTTTTTT.

This chain uses TRBV14 with TRBJ2-3; weak D call: TRBD1 (6 bases). Trimming removed 5 bases at V and 2 bases at J, with 8 bases between. The germline V gene encodes CDR1 SGHDN and CDR2 FVKESK. This CDR3 is 13 amino acids long. The CDR3 loop is CASSNRVTDTQYF. DNA of the CDR3: TGTGCCAGCAGCAACAGGGTCACAGATACGCAGTATTTT.

The rearrangement uses TRBV5-1 and TRBJ1-5; TRBD1 might be the D (6 bases). V lost 0 bases and J lost 7, with 14 bases in between. The CDR3 is made up of 15 amino acids. CDR1 and CDR2 from the germline V gene are SGHRS and YFSETQ. CDR3 coding DNA: TGCGCCAGCAGCTTGGATGGGGGGGGCGCCCAGCCCCAGCATTTT. Translation: CASSLDGGGAQPQHF. Together with reference TRBV5-1 and TRBJ1-5, the CDR3 gives the full variable domain: KAGVTQTPRYLIKTRGQQVTLSCSPISGHRSVSWYQQTPGQGLQFLFEYFSETQRNKGNFPGRFSGRQFSNSRSEMNVSTLELGDSALYLCASSLDGGGAQPQHFGDGTRLSIL.

The chain is built from TRBV6-5 and TRBJ2-5, with D perhaps TRBD2 (6 bases). Germline V gives CDR1 MNHEY, CDR2 SVGAGI. The CDR3 loop spans 14 amino acids. Trimming cost V 6 bases and J 4 bases, with 15 bases left between them. DNA for the CDR3: TGTGCCAGCAGCCGACGGGGGTTCTCAGAGACCCAGTACTTC. Protein product: CASSRRGFSETQYF.

The gene calls are TRBV7-2 and TRBJ2-1; TRBD2 matches at 9 bases. The germline V gene encodes CDR1 SGHTA and CDR2 FQGNSA. J gave up 6 bases and V 4 bases, and 10 bases lay outside the gene matches. This CDR3 contains 16 residues. CDR3 bases: TGTGCCAGCAGCTCCCGGGGCGGGGGGGCCTCCAATGAGCAGTTCTTC. Translation gives CASSSRGGGASNEQFF.

V and J are TRBV7-9 and TRBJ2-3; 8 bases fit TRBD2. The CDR3 is 19 amino acids. CDR1 and CDR2 (germline): SEHNR, FQNEAQ (reference sequence). J was trimmed by 2 bases and V by 2 bases; bases with no gene match: 15. The CDR3: CASSLFPFSGKGYTDTQYF. For the CDR3, the DNA is TGTGCCAGCAGCTTATTCCCGTTTAGCGGGAAAGGCTACACAGATACGCAGTATTTT. The whole variable domain, remainder taken from reference TRBV7-9 and TRBJ2-3, is DTGVSQNPRHKITKRGQNVTFRCDPISEHNRLYWYRQTLGQGPEFLTYFQNEAQLEKSRLLSDRFSAERPKGSFSTLEIQRTEQGDSAMYLCASSLFPFSGKGYTDTQYFGPGTRLTVL.

The CDR3 DNA reads TGTGCCAGCAGTCCGGGACACGGCTTAGCCAAAAACATTCAGTACTTC. It encodes CASSPGHGLAKNIQYF. The chain carries TRBV27 and TRBJ2-4, with D perhaps TRBD1 (6 bases). V shed 5 bases and J shed 0 bases, with 14 bases lying between them. CDR1 is MNHEY, CDR2 SMNVEV, per germline (reference sequence). The CDR3 has 16 amino acids.

The chain joins TRBV5-5 to TRBJ2-5; D might be TRBD1 (5 bases). The CDR3 is 15 residues long. Germline CDR1 reads SGHKS; CDR2 reads YYEKEE (reference sequence). Trimming removed 2 bases at V and 2 bases at J, with 13 bases between. As DNA, the CDR3 is TGTGCCAGCAGCTTACAGGCTGGCCTACAAGAGACCCAGTACTTC. It is translated as CASSLQAGLQETQYF.

The chain uses TRBV7-6 and TRBJ1-1; 9 bases fit TRBD1. CDR1 is SGHVS, CDR2 FNYEAQ, per germline. CDR3 length: 13 residues. The trim removed 5 bases at V and 6 bases at J, leaving 4 bases unmatched. CDR3 region: CASSRDREAEAFF. CDR3 DNA sequence: TGTGCCAGCAGCCGGGACAGGGAGGCTGAAGCTTTCTTT.

The chain has TRBV19 and TRBJ1-2, with 8 bases identical to TRBD1. CDR1 LNHDA and CDR2 SQIVND come from the germline V gene (reference sequence). Trimming took 5 bases from V and 4 from J; bases not matched to a gene: 6. This CDR3 is built from 14 residues. The CDR3 sequence: CASSQGARSYGYTF. The CDR3 coding sequence is TGTGCCAGTAGTCAGGGGGCGCGGAGCTATGGCTACACCTTC.

This clone occurred a few times. The chain joins TRBV7-2 to TRBJ1-1, with D possibly being TRBD1 (5 bases). Germline-derived CDR1 and CDR2 are SGHTA and FQGNSA. V shed 3 bases and J shed 0 bases, with 11 bases lying between them. The CDR3 is 15 amino acids. The CDR3 spells CASSFRVPMNTEAFF. The DNA for the CDR3 is TGTGCCAGCAGCTTCAGGGTCCCCATGAACACTGAAGCTTTCTTT.

This sequence joins TRBV4-1 and TRBJ2-7; TRBD1 aligns across 8 bases. J lost 0 bases, V lost 4 bases, and 5 bases had no gene match. This CDR3 has 15 residues. Germline V gene lookup returns CDR1 MGHRA and CDR2 YSYEKL. Here the CDR3 reads CASSLADRASYEQYF. CDR3 nucleotides: TGCGCCAGCAGCCTAGCGGACAGGGCCTCCTACGAGCAGTACTTC.

This chain connects TRBV13 to TRBJ2-7, with 7 bases fitting TRBD1. Looked up from germline, CDR1 is PRHDT and CDR2 is FYEKMQ (reference sequence). V lost 5 bases, J lost 5 bases, and 6 bases stayed unmatched. The CDR3 spans 13 residues. CDR3 sequence (DNA): TGTGCCAGCAGCGGATATGGGACAGACGAGCAGTACTTC. Protein: CASSGYGTDEQYF.

This clone was counted between two and nine times. The chain joins TRBV4-1 to TRBJ2-1; maybe TRBD1 (6 bases). Looked up from germline, CDR1 is MGHRA and CDR2 is YSYEKL. This CDR3 region has 15 residues. With 0 bases removed from V and 4 bases from J, the gap between germline ends came to 10 bases. The CDR3 loop is CASSQEGAQYNEQFF. The CDR3 DNA reads TGCGCCAGCAGCCAAGAGGGGGCGCAGTACAATGAGCAGTTCTTC.

V is TRBV4-2 and J is TRBJ2-3; D is perhaps TRBD2 (6 bases). Germline V gene lookup returns CDR1 LGHNA and CDR2 YNFKEQ. This CDR3 spans 17 amino acids. V lost 1 base to trimming and J lost 1 base, with 15 bases between them. The CDR3 is CASSQAPIAVGTDTQYF. In DNA, the CDR3 is TGTGCCAGCAGCCAAGCTCCGATAGCGGTTGGCACAGATACGCAGTATTTT.

This chain uses TRBV2 with TRBJ2-5; tentatively, D is TRBD2 (5 bases). Trimming cost V 6 bases and J 4 bases, with 12 bases left between them. The CDR3 totals 13 residues. Germline V gene sequence: CDR1 SNHLY, CDR2 FYNNEI. In nucleotides, the CDR3 is TGTGCCAGCAGCGCCCTAGCTGCAGAGACCCAGTACTTC. Translation: CASSALAAETQYF.

J is TRBJ2-7 and V is TRBV5-5; 9 bases are shared with TRBD1. Germline V gene sequence: CDR1 SGHKS, CDR2 YYEKEE (reference sequence). This CDR3 comprises 14 residues. Germline trimming cut 4 bases from V and 2 bases from J; bases unmatched to any gene: 4. The CDR3 nucleotides are TGTGCCAGCAGCCAGACAGGGGGAACCTACGAGCAGTACTTC. The encoded protein is CASSQTGGTYEQYF.

CDR3 nucleotides: TGTGCCAGCAGTGTGGGACAGGAGGGTTCTGGCTACACCTTC. Protein product: CASSVGQEGSGYTF. The chain combines TRBV6-1 with TRBJ1-2; 8 bases match TRBD1. Trimming at V came to 4 bases and at J to 7 bases, leaving 8 bases not matched to a gene. Per the germline V gene, CDR1 is MNHNS and CDR2 is SASEGT. The CDR3 totals 14 residues.

The V gene is TRBV28, the J gene TRBJ1-6; D not certain. The CDR3 length is 14 residues. Germline V gene lookup returns CDR1 MDHEN and CDR2 SYDVKM. The germline V and J ends were trimmed by 7 bases and 0 bases, with 7 bases remaining between them. CDR3 loop: CASIESSYNSPLHF. The CDR3 DNA sequence: TGTGCCAGCATAGAGAGCTCCTATAATTCACCCCTCCACTTT.

This clone appeared a few times. This chain links TRBV19 with TRBJ1-3; TRBD1 is a possible D gene (5 bases). CDR3 length: 14 residues. Germline values: CDR1 LNHDA, CDR2 SQIVND (reference sequence). Trimming removed 6 bases at V and 0 bases at J, with 9 bases between. CDR3 coding DNA: TGTGCCAGTAGATTCGGGGGCTCTGGAAACACCATATATTTT. As protein: CASRFGGSGNTIYF.

The chain employs TRBV7-2 and TRBJ1-2; 9 bases are shared with TRBD1. CDR1 is SGHTA and CDR2 is FQGNSA in the germline V gene. The V gene end was trimmed by 3 bases and the J gene end by 8 bases; junction bases not matched to a gene: 10. This CDR3 comprises 15 residues. The CDR3 here is CASSLRDRELGGYTF. The CDR3 DNA sequence: TGTGCCAGCAGCTTGCGGGACAGGGAATTAGGAGGCTACACCTTC.

This clone was counted only a few times. The rearrangement uses TRBV7-9 and TRBJ2-5, with D possibly being TRBD1 (5 bases). Looked up from germline, CDR1 is SEHNR and CDR2 is FQNEAQ (reference sequence). Trimming pared 4 bases from V and 7 bases from J, leaving 10 bases between. CDR3 length: 12 amino acids. CDR3 sequence reads: CASSSDSRTQYF. Written as DNA, the CDR3 is TGTGCCAGCAGCTCAGACAGTAGGACCCAGTACTTC.

The rearrangement uses TRBV9 and TRBJ2-3; possible D gene TRBD1, 5 bases. The CDR3 is 14 residues long. Trimming cost V 2 bases and J 4 bases, with 11 bases left between them. Germline assignment: CDR1 SGDLS and CDR2 YYNGEE. CDR3 coding DNA: TGTGCCAGCAGCGTCAGGGTGGAAGCAGATACGCAGTATTTT. Its translation: CASSVRVEADTQYF.